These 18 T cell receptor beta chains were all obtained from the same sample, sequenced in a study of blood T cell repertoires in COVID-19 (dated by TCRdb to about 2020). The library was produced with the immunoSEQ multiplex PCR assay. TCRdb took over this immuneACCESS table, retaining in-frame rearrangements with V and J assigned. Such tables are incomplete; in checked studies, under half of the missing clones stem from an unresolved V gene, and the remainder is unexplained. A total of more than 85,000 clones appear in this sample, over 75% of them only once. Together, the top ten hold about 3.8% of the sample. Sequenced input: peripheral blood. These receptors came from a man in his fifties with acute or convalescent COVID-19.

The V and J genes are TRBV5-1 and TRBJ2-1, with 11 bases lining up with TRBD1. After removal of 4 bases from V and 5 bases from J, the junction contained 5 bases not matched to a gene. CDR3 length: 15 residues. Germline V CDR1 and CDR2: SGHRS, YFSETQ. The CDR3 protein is CASSLWDRGDNEQFF. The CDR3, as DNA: TGCGCCAGCAGCCTCTGGGACAGGGGGGACAATGAGCAGTTCTTC.

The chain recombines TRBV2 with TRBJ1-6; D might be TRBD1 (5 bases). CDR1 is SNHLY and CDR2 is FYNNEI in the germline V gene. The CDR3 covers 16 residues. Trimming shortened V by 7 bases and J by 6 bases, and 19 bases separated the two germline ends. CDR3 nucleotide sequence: TGTGCCAGCACACAGGATTCGGTGGGTCGTAATTCACCCCTCCACTTT. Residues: CASTQDSVGRNSPLHF. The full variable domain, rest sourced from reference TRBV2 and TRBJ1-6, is EPEVTQTPSHQVTQMGQEVILRCVPISNHLYFYWYRQILGQKVEFLVSFYNNEISEKSEIFDDQFSVERPDGSNFTLKIRSTKLEDSAMYFCASTQDSVGRNSPLHFGNGTRLTVT.

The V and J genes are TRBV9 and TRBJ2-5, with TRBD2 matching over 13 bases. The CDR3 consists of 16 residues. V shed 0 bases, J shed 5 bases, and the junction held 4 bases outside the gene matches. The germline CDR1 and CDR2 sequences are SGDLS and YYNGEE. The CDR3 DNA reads TGTGCCAGCAGCGTAGGACTAGCGGGGGGTTGGGAGACCCAGTACTTC. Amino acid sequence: CASSVGLAGGWETQYF.

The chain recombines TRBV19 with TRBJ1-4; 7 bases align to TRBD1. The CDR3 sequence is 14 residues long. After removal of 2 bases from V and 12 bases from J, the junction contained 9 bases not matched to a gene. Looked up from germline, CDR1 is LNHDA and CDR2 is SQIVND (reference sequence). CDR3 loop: CASSIYRGLSELFF. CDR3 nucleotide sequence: TGTGCCAGTAGTATATACAGGGGACTCTCCGAACTGTTTTTT.

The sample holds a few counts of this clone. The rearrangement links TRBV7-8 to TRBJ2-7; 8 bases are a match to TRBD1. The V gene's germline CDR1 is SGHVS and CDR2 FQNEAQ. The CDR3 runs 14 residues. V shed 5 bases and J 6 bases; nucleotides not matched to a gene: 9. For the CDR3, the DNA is TGTGCCAGCAGCCCTGGACAGGGTGCAGGCGAGCAGTACTTC. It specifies CASSPGQGAGEQYF.

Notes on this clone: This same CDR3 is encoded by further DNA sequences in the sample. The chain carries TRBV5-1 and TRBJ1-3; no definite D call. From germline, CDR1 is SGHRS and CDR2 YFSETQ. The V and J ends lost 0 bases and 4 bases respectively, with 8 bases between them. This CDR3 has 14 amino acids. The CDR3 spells CASSLDSSGNTIYF. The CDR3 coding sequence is TGCGCCAGCAGCTTGGACAGCTCGGGAAACACCATATATTTT.

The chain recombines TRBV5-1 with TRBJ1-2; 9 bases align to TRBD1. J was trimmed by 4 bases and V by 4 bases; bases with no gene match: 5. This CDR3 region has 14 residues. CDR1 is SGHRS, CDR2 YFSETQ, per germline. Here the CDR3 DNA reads TGCGCCAGCAGCGGGGGACAGGGTGTCTATGGCTACACCTTC. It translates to CASSGGQGVYGYTF.

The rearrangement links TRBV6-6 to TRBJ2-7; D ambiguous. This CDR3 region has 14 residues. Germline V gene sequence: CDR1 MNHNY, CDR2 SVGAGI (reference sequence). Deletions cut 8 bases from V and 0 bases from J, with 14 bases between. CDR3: CASRPPVNSYEQYF. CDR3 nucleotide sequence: TGTGCCAGCCGCCCTCCGGTCAACTCCTACGAGCAGTACTTC.

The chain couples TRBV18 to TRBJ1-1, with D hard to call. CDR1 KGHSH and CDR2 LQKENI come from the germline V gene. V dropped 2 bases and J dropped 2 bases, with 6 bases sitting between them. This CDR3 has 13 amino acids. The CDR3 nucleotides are TGTGCCAGCTCACCAACTCTTAACACTGAAGCTTTCTTT. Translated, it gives CASSPTLNTEAFF.

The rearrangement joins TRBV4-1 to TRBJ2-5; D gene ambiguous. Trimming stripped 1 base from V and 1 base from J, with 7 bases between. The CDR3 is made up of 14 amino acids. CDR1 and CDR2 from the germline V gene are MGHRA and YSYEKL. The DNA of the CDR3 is TGCGCCAGCAGCCAAGGTAGTCCCCAAGAGACCCAGTACTTC. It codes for CASSQGSPQETQYF.

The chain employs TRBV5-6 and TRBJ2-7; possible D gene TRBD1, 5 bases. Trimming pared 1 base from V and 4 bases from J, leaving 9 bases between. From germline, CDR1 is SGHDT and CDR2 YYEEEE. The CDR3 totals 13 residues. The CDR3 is CASSLNRRYEQYF. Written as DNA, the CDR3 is TGTGCCAGCAGCTTGAACAGGCGATACGAGCAGTACTTC.

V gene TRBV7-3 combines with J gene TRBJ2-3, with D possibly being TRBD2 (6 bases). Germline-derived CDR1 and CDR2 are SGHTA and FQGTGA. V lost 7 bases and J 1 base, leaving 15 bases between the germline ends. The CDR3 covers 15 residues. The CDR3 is CASTDRGLRTDTQYF. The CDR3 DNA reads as TGTGCCAGCACCGATCGGGGACTTCGCACAGATACGCAGTATTTT.

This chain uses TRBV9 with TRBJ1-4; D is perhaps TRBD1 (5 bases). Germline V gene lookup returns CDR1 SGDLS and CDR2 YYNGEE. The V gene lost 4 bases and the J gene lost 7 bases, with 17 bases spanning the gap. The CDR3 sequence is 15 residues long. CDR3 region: CASSPHGGTVEKLFF. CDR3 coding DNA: TGTGCCAGCAGCCCACACGGGGGAACTGTTGAAAAACTGTTTTTT.

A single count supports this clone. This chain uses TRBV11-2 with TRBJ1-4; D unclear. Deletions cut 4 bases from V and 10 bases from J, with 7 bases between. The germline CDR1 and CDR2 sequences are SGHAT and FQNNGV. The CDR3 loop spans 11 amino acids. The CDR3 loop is CASSSGRKLFF. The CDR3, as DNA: TGTGCCAGCAGCTCAGGAAGAAAACTGTTTTTT.

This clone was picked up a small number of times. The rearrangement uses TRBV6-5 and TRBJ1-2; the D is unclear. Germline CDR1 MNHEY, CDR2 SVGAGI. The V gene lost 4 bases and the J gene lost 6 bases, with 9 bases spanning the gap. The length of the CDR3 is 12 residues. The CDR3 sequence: CASSSFANGYTF. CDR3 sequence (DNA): TGTGCCAGCAGTTCCTTTGCGAATGGCTACACCTTC.

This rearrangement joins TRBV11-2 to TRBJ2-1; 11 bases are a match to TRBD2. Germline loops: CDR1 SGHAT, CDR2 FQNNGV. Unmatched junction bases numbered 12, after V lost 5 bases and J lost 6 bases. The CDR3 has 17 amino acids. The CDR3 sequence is CASSPRLLAGGFNEQFF. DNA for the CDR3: TGTGCCAGCAGCCCTCGCCTCCTAGCGGGGGGTTTCAATGAGCAGTTCTTC.

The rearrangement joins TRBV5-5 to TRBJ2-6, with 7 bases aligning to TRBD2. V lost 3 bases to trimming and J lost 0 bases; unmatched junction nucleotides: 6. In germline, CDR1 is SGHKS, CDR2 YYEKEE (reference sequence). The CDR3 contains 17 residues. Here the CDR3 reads CASSSITSASGANVLTF. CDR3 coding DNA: TGTGCCAGCAGCTCCATTACTAGCGCCTCTGGGGCCAACGTCCTGACTTTC.

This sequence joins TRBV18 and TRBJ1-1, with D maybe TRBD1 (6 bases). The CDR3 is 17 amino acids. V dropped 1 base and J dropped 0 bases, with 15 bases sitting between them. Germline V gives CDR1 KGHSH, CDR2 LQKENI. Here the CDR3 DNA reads TGTGCCAGCTCACCACGGACAGTAGGGGGTATGAACACTGAAGCTTTCTTT. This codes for CASSPRTVGGMNTEAFF.